The count of the clone carrying this T cell receptor (beta chain) is one. Per the germline V gene, CDR1 is KGHSY and CDR2 is FQNENV. The J segment lost 0 bases and the V segment lost 4 bases, leaving 7 bases of the junction unmatched. This CDR3 is 17 amino acids long. This specimen belongs to a study of blood T cell repertoires in COVID-19. Data came from immunoSEQ multiplex PCR; TCRdb stores just in-frame clones and leaves some out. The sample lists about 150,000 clones; around 79% were seen once. This TCR was recovered from a man older than 75 with acute or convalescent COVID-19. The J gene is TRBJ2-2, the V gene TRBV16; TRBD1 agrees at 8 bases. Specimen: peripheral blood. The CDR3 reads CASSPRSDRANTGELFF. The DNA for the CDR3 is TGTGCCAGCAGCCCACGCTCGGACAGGGCGAACACCGGGGAGCTGTTTTTT.